A selection of T cell receptor beta chains follows, all from one sample in a study of beta chain features in type 1 diabetes. Sequenced by immunoSEQ multiplex PCR; TCRdb stores in-frame clones only, minus some. The table lists roughly 700,000 clones, 13% of them singletons. Sequencing was done on a sample of naive CD4+ T cells from blood. These receptors all stem from a man between 18 and 35 years old with type 1 diabetes. Each CDR3 is given without its conserved first and last residue. D genes are given only for firm matches.

v_gene	j_gene	d_gene	CDR3aa
TRBV5-8	TRBJ1-2	TRBD1	ASSTGQGNYGYT
TRBV14	TRBJ2-1	.	ASSHRGNEQF
TRBV11-2	TRBJ2-1	.	ASSLVLAANSYNEQF
TRBV30	TRBJ1-1	TRBD1	AWSTQSAGGFAEAF
TRBV28	TRBJ2-4	.	ASSLVWSAGETIQY
TRBV19	TRBJ2-5	.	ASSIGDGETQY
TRBV30	.	.	AWSSTGHYEQY
TRBV25-1	TRBJ1-1	TRBD1	ASNGQGLNTEAF
TRBV2	TRBJ2-1	.	ASTPGLTNEQF
TRBV30	TRBJ2-3	TRBD2	AWSYSSAGGPTDTQY
TRBV7-9	TRBJ2-1	.	ASSLDAAYNEQF
TRBV30	TRBJ2-2	.	AWTGLLNTGELF
TRBV19	TRBJ1-2	.	ASSIIAGGYT
TRBV30	TRBJ1-1	.	AWRGLLVNTEAF
TRBV11-1	TRBJ1-2	.	ASSSTGLVQGSGGYT
TRBV6-1	TRBJ1-1	.	ASSSRFGNTEAF
TRBV5-1	TRBJ2-1	TRBD2	ASSLAPSGGAYNEQF
TRBV28	TRBJ1-3	.	ASSSTWRGNTIY
TRBV10-3	TRBJ2-7	.	AISRTGLPSYEQY
TRBV5-1	TRBJ2-1	.	ASSLGITGSSPNEQF
TRBV28	TRBJ2-7	.	ASSLGGTLGTYEQY
TRBV11-2	TRBJ2-1	TRBD2	ASSLEGLAGHNEQF
TRBV13	TRBJ2-1	.	ASSLVFRSSYNEQF
TRBV6-6	TRBJ2-7	.	AGSYEQY
TRBV29-1	TRBJ1-2	TRBD1	SVTDRGDGYT
TRBV5-1	TRBJ2-3	.	ASSSDRISDTQY
TRBV6-9	TRBJ2-1	.	AGGRVVDNEQF
TRBV6-1	TRBJ2-3	TRBD2	ASRVGLATTDTQY
TRBV5-6	TRBJ2-3	.	ASSFYRFDTQY
TRBV30	TRBJ1-1	.	AWSHGAQAF
TRBV7-9	TRBJ2-7	.	ASSLAGSDEQY
TRBV7-9	TRBJ2-3	.	ASSQTGTPTDTQY
TRBV13	TRBJ2-2	TRBD2	ASSYRLAGGELF
TRBV19	TRBJ2-2	.	ASSTGGTGELF
TRBV6-1	TRBJ2-7	TRBD1	ASSRTGDSYEQY
TRBV20-1	TRBJ2-1	.	SAGAYNEQF
TRBV25-1	TRBJ1-1	TRBD1	ASSATGGRDTEAF
TRBV10-3	TRBJ1-5	.	AISDFTATQPQH
TRBV7-9	TRBJ1-6	.	ASRREDSRSPLH
TRBV5-4	TRBJ2-1	TRBD2	ASSPGGAPVSLEQF
TRBV7-2	TRBJ2-3	TRBD2	ASSLARTSGGDTQY
TRBV11-2	TRBJ2-4	TRBD1	ASSPDRFIQY
TRBV19	TRBJ2-7	TRBD1	ASSKPGQASYEQY
TRBV29-1	TRBJ1-2	.	SVSRDVGGGYT
TRBV6-5	TRBJ2-3	.	ASSLMDPSTDTQY
TRBV25-1	TRBJ1-6	TRBD1	ASSGVERTGGYNSPLH
TRBV18	TRBJ1-1	.	ASSPTGSSTEAF
TRBV2	TRBJ2-3	TRBD2	ASSVSGGPDTQY
TRBV18	TRBJ2-6	.	ASSPQGSSGANVLT
TRBV6-6	TRBJ2-7	.	ASSLPVEEFRNEQY
TRBV28	TRBJ2-2	.	ASSFLDGELF
TRBV7-2	TRBJ2-3	TRBD1	ASSLIGTGNTDTQY
TRBV6-5	TRBJ2-7	.	AISESAFYEQY
TRBV18	TRBJ1-1	TRBD1	ASSPGTASTEAF
TRBV5-6	TRBJ1-6	TRBD1	ASSGTDYNSPLH
TRBV6-4	TRBJ1-5	.	ASRTVESNQPQH
TRBV7-7	TRBJ1-4	.	ASSSATGSNEKLF
TRBV9	TRBJ2-5	.	ASSSRARMEETQY
TRBV30	TRBJ1-2	.	AWSSTGSSYGYT
TRBV28	TRBJ1-1	TRBD1	ATVPPDRVAF